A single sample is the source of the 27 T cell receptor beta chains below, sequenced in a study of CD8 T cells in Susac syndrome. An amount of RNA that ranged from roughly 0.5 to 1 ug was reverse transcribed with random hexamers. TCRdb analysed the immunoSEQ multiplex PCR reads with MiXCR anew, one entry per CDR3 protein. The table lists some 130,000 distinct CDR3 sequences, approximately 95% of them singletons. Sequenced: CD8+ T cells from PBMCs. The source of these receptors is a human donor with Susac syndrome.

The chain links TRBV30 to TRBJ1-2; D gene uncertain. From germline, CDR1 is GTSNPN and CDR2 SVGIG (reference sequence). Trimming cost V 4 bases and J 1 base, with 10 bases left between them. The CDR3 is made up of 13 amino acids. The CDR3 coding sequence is TGTGCCTGGAACGTAGGGTATAACTATGGCTACACCTTC. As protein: CAWNVGYNYGYTF.

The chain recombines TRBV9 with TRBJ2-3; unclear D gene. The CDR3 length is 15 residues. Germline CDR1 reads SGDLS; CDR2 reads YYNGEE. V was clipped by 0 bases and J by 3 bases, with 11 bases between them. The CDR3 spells CASSVGGDGTDTQYF. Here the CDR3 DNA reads TGTGCCAGCAGCGTAGGCGGCGACGGGACAGATACGCAGTATTTT.

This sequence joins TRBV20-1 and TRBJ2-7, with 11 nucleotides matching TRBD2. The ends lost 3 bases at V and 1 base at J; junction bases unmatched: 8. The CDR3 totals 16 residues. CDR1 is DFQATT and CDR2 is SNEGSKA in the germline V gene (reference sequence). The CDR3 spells CSARVQTSGSSYEQYF. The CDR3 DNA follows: TGCAGTGCTAGGGTCCAAACTAGCGGGAGTTCCTACGAGCAGTACTTC.

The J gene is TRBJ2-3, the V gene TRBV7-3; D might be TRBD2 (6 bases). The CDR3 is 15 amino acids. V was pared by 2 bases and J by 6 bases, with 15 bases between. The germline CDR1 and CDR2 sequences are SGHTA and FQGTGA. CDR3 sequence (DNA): TGTGCCAGCAGCTTATACCCCTCCGGGAGTGATACGCAGTATTTT. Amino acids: CASSLYPSGSDTQYF.

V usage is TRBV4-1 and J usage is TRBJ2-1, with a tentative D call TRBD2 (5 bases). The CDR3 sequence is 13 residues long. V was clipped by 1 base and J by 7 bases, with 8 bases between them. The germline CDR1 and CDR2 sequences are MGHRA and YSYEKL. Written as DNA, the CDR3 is TGCGCCAGCAGCCAAGGGACGGGGAATGAGCAGTTCTTC. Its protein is CASSQGTGNEQFF.

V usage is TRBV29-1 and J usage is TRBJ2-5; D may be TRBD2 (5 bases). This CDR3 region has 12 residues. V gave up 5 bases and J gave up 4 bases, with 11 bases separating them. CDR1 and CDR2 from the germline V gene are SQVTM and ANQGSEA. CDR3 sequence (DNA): TGCAGCGTTCCCGGGCTAGCAGAGACCCAGTACTTC. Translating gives CSVPGLAETQYF.

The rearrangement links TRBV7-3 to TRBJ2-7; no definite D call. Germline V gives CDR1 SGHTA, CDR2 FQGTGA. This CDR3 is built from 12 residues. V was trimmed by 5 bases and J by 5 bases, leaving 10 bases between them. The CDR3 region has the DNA TGTGCCAGCAGCCACCGCACCGACGAGCAGTACTTC. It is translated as CASSHRTDEQYF.

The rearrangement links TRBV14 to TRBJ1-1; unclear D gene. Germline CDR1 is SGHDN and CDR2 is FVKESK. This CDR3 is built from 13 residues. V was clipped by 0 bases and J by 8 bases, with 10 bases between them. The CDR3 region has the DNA TGTGCCAGCAGCCAAGACGTCGGCGGGGAAGCTTTCTTT. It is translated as CASSQDVGGEAFF.

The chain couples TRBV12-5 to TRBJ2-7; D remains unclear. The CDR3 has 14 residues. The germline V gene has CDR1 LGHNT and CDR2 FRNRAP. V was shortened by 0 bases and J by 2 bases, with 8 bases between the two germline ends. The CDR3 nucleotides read TGTGCTAGTGGTTTGGTTACACCTACCTACGAGCAGTACTTC. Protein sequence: CASGLVTPTYEQYF.

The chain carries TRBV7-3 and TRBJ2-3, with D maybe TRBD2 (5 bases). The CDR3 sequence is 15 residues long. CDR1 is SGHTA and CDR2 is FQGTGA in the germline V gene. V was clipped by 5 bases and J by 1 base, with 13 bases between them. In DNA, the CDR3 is TGTGCCAGCAGCCCCGACGGAGGAGGCACAGATACGCAGTATTTT. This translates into CASSPDGGGTDTQYF.

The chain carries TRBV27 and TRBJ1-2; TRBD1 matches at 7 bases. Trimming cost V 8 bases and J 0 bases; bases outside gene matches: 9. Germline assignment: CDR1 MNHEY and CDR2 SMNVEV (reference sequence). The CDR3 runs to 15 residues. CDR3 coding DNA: TGTGCCAGCCTTCCAGGGGGACAGACTAACTATGGCTACACCTTC. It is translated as CASLPGGQTNYGYTF.

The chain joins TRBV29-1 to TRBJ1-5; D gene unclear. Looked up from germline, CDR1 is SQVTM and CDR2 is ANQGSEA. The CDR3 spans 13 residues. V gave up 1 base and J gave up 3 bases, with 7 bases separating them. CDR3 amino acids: CSVEVSLNQPQHF. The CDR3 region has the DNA TGCAGCGTTGAAGTCAGCCTCAATCAGCCCCAGCATTTT.

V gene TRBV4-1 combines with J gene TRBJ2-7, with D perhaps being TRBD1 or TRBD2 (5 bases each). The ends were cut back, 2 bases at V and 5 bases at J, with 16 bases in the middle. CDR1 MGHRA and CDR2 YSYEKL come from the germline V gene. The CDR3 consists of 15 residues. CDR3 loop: CASSQQGPGRHEQYF. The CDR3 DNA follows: TGCGCCAGCAGCCAACAAGGACCGGGACGCCACGAGCAGTACTTC.

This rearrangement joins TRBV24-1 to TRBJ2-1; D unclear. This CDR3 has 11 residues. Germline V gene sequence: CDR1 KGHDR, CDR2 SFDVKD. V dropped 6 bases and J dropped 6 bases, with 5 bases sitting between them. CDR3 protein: CATSSGNEQFF. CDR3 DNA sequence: TGTGCCACCAGTTCAGGCAATGAGCAGTTCTTC.

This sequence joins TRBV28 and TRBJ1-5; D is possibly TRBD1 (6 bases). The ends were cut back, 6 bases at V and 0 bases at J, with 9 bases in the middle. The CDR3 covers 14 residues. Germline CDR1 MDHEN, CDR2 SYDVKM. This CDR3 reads CASSNRVSNQPQHF. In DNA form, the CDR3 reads TGTGCCAGCAGCAACAGGGTTAGCAATCAGCCCCAGCATTTT.

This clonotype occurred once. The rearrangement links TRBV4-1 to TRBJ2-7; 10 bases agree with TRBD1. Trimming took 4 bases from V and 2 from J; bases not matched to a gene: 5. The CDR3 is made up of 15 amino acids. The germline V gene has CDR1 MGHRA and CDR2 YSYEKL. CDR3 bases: TGCGCCAGCAGCCCCGGAGGGACAGGGGCCTACGAGCAGTACTTC. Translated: CASSPGGTGAYEQYF.

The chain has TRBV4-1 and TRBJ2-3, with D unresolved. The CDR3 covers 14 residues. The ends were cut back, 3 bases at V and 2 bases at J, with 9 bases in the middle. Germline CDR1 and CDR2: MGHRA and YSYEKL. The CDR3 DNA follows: TGCGCCAGCAGCCAGTTATTTTTCACAGATACGCAGTATTTT. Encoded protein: CASSQLFFTDTQYF.

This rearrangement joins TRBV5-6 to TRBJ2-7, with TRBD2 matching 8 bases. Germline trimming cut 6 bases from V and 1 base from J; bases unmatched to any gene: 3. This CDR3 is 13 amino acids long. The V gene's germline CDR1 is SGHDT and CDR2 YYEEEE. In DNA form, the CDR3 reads TGTGCCAGCACCCGGGGGGGTTCCTACGAGCAGTACTTC. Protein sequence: CASTRGGSYEQYF. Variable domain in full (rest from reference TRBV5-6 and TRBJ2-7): DAGVTQSPTHLIKTRGQQVTLRCSPKSGHDTVSWYQQALGQGPQFIFQYYEEEERQRGNFPDRFSGHQFPNYSSELNVNALLLGDSALYLCASTRGGSYEQYFGPGTRLTVT.

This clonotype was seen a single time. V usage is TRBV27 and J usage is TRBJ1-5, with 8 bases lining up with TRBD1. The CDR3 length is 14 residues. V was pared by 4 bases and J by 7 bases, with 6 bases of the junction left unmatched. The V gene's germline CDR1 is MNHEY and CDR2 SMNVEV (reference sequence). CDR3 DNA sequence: TGTGCCAGCAGTTGGGGACAGGTTGGACAGCCCCAGCATTTT. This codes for CASSWGQVGQPQHF.

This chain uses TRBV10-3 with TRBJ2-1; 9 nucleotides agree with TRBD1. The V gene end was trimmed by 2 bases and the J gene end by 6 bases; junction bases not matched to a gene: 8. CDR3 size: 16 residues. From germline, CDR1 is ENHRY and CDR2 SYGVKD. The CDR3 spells CAISEPDRGSSNEQFF. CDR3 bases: TGTGCCATCAGTGAGCCGGACAGGGGTAGCAGCAATGAGCAGTTCTTC.

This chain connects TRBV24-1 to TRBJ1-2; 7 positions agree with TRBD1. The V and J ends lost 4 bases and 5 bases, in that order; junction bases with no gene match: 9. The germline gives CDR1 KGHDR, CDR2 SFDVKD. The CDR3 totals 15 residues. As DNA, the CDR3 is TGTGCCACCAGTGACCCGGGTCGACAGGGATATGGCTACACCTTC. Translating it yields CATSDPGRQGYGYTF.

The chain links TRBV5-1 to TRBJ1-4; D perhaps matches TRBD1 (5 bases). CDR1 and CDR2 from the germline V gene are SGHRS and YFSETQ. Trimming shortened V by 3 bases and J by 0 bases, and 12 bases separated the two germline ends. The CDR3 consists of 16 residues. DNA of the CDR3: TGCGCCAGCAGCTCTGTTCAGGGAGCAACTAATGAAAAACTGTTTTTT. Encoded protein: CASSSVQGATNEKLFF.

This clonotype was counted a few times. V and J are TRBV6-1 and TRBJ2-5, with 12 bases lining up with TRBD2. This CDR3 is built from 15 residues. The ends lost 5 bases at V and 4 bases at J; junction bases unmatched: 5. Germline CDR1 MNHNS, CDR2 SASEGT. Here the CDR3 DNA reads TGTGCCAGCAGTCGACTAGCGGGAGAGGGAGAGACCCAGTACTTC. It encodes CASSRLAGEGETQYF.

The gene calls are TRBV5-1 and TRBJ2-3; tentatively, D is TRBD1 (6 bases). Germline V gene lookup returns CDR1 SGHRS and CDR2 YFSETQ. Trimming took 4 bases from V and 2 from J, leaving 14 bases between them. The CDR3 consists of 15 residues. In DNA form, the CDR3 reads TGCGCCAGCAGCGAGGACAGACTGTTCACAGATACGCAGTATTTT. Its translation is CASSEDRLFTDTQYF.

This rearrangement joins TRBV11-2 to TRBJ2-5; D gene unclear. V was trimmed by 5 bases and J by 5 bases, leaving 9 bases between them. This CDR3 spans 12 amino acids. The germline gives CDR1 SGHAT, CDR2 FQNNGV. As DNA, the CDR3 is TGTGCCAGCAGCGCAGATTGGGAGACCCAGTACTTC. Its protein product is CASSADWETQYF.

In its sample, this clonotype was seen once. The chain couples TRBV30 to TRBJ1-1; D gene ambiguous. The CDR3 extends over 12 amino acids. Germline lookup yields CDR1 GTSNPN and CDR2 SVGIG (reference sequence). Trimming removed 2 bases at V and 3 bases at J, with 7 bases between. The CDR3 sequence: CAWSLTDTEAFF. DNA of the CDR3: TGTGCCTGGAGTTTGACGGACACTGAAGCTTTCTTT.

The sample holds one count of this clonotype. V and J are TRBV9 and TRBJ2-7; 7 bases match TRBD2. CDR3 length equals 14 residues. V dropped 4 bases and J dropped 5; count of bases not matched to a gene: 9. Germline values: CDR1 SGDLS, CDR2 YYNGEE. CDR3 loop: CASSPGLVPNEQYF. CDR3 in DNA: TGTGCCAGCAGCCCAGGACTAGTTCCAAACGAGCAGTACTTC.